The subject of this entry is one T cell receptor (beta chain). Its matching antigen is unknown. The sample is drawn from a study of T cell repertoires in cytomegalovirus infection. Study-wide context: The study used recently identified HLA-C-restricted and well-studied HLA-B-restricted CMV epitopes. CMV infection together with matching HLA type was indicated by public TCR beta signatures.

CDR3 length: 16 residues. V lost 5 bases and J lost 1; bases outside the gene matches: 6. The germline gives CDR1 SEHNR, CDR2 FQNEAQ (reference sequence). Study conclusions and caveats: The ex vivo response was dominated by HLA-C-restricted CMV-specific TCR beta clonotypes. Frequencies of public TCR beta families were cumulated, and this identified carriers of CMV plus the relevant HLA.

One entry per CDR3 protein, called by TCRdb with MiXCR from the reads. The sample lists roughly 45,000 distinct CDR3 sequences; 20% to 25% were seen once. The chain links TRBV7-9 to TRBJ2-1, with 9 bases matching TRBD1. The sequence was collected from a human donor in good health (CMV status not recorded). Some clones in this sample may be carry-over from other donors' samples. The sequencing here drew on CD8+ T cells from cultured PBMCs, taken from culture after CMV antigen stimulation. For the CDR3, the DNA is TGTGCCAGCAGCCCCTCCGGACAGGGGTCCTACAATGAGCAGTTCTTC. It yields the protein CASSPSGQGSYNEQFF.